What follows is one T cell receptor (beta chain) and its context. This clonotype appeared many times. The specificity of this receptor is unknown. It has no much larger one-base neighbor in the sample; base qualities were not kept. For repertoire sequencing, TCR beta CDR3 regions were amplified from RNA transcripts. A first-round RT-PCR used HTBI primers with the Qiagen OneStep RT-PCR kit, followed by a second-round multiplex PCR, size selection and purification. The libraries underwent paired-end sequencing with 100 bp reads on an Illumina HiSeq2000. The authors' analysis ran thus. SOAPnuke was used for read processing, and reads with adapters, uncalled bases, a mean Phred below 15, or no exact constant-primer or identifier match were discarded. COPE v1.2.5 was used to merge high-quality paired reads. Each unique nucleotide sequence was treated as a clonotype, and MiTCR v1.1 was used to align the clonotypes to the IMGT TRB V, D and J references. Only V-J combinations with frequency above 0.0001 were analysed, covering 99% to 99.2% of repertoires. A TCR clonal expansion and chaos score per V-J combination was defined as the ratio of F50 clonal expansion to chaos observed in the TCRdist matrix. Welch's t-statistics and random forest were used to reduce features to about a dozen V-J combinations, which were fed into a naive Bayes classifier. The Morisita-Horn index was used to measure how similar the thyroid and blood repertoires were. Clones were called with MiXCR by TCRdb after fastp trimmed the public reads at Q25, and only in-frame beta chains were retained. Records with the same CDR3 protein are collapsed into one entry carrying the most frequent genes and DNA. TCRdb, not the authors, supplied the V and J calls. Across this sample there are 650,000 to 900,000 distinct CDR3 sequences, with 35% to 50% seen only once. Of the sample, approximately 46% is held by the ten largest clones.

The data stem from a study of Graves' ophthalmopathy and Graves' hyperthyroidism listed by TCRdb under 2018. At the level of the whole study: Peripheral blood was collected at initial diagnosis, before any treatment. In total, 135 blood samples were TCR-sequenced: fewer than 50 ophthalmopathy, some 75 hyperthyroidism and some 17 hyperthyroidism-to-ophthalmopathy patients. Once sampling was done, hyperthyroidism patients were given methimazole at a starting dose of 30 mg daily, while ophthalmopathy patients were given high-dose intravenous methylprednisolone. In roughly 6 hyperthyroidism patients, the T-cell repertoire of thyroid tissue was compared with the T-cell repertoire of blood. TCR beta repertoire signatures were used to distinguish Graves' ophthalmopathy from Graves' hyperthyroidism and to predict progression to ophthalmopathy. To explore V-J signatures that separate ophthalmopathy from hyperthyroidism, a discovery set of about 98 patients was enrolled, consisting of under 50 with ophthalmopathy and approximately 57 with stable hyperthyroidism. An independent validation cohort was composed of approximately 19 hyperthyroidism patients and approximately 15 patients who later progressed from hyperthyroidism to ophthalmopathy. What the research found in general, with its limitations: In cross-validation, the 13-signature model distinguished ophthalmopathy from stable hyperthyroidism with approximately 90% sensitivity and about 81% specificity, while in the test set the corresponding values were approximately 80% and 75%. Sample size was not predetermined statistically, and investigators were not blinded to group allocation. In validation, the model predicted ophthalmopathy progression with nearly 71% sensitivity and approximately 78% specificity; fewer than 15 predicted patients were CT-confirmed with GO in a median of 6.5 months. Most expanded thyroid clonotypes with a frequency above 0.001 also appeared in blood, which suggests that blood repertoires may reflect the immune response in the thyroid.

The CDR3 spans 14 residues, from the cysteine through the phenylalanine. The retained sequence is limited to the CDR3, 42 bases, with the frame set at the first base. Looking up the germline V gene yields CDR1 SGDLS and CDR2 YYNGEE. Trimming at the junction amounts to 3 bases on V and 9 bases on J, and the germline ends lie 13 bases apart. Ophthalmopathy patients had moderately to severely active disease, Clinical Activity Score of at least 3, NOSPECS grade of at least 4, and disease duration under 3 months. Patients with other autoimmune diseases, uncontrolled infections, pregnancy or lactation were excluded. Clinical symptoms, serum thyroxine, TRAb, thyroid ultrasound and orbital computed tomography were used for diagnosis. Ficoll-Paque density gradient centrifugation was used to isolate PBMCs from about 10 ml of fresh peripheral blood. Trizol reagent was used to extract the total RNA, and its quality was then checked on an Agilent 2100 Bioanalyzer.

The chain is encoded by TRBV9 joined to TRBJ1-6; the D gene identity is not certain. The receptor's source is an adult man with Graves' ophthalmopathy. Sequenced sample: peripheral blood. The bases read TGTGCCAGCAGCGCCGAAGGATCACGTTCACCCCTCCACTTT. This sequence encodes CASSAEGSRSPLHF. Outside the CDR3, residues come from the reference TRBV9 and TRBJ1-6 proteins, so the full variable domain is: DSGVTQTPKHLITATGQRVTLRCSPRSGDLSVYWYQQSLDQGLQFLIQYYNGEERAKGNILERFSAQQFPDLHSELNLSSLELGDSALYFCASSAEGSRSPLHFGNGTRLTVT.